These 15 T cell receptor beta chains share one sample of origin, sequenced in a study of cytomegalovirus exposure and HLA in healthy donors. Clones were read by immunoSEQ multiplex PCR, and TCRdb kept only the in-frame ones, dropping some. The profile shows some 240,000 clones, approximately 83% of them singletons. What was sequenced was PBMCs. The receptors derive from a woman aged 30 to 39 in good health and CMV-seropositive.

The gene calls are TRBV15 and TRBJ2-7; 9 nucleotides line up with TRBD1. Germline V gene sequence: CDR1 LNHNV, CDR2 YYDKDF (reference sequence). The CDR3 has 15 residues. V lost 0 bases, J lost 5 bases, and 5 bases stayed unmatched. CDR3 residues: CATSRETGGSDEQYF. CDR3 DNA: TGTGCCACCAGCAGAGAGACAGGGGGATCGGACGAGCAGTACTTC.

V is TRBV30 and J is TRBJ1-1, with D tentatively TRBD1 (5 bases). Trimming removed 0 bases from V and 2 bases from J, with 16 bases in between. Looked up from germline, CDR1 is GTSNPN and CDR2 is SVGIG (reference sequence). This CDR3 region has 16 residues. Here the CDR3 DNA reads TGTGCCTGGAGTGTAAGGTCAGGGCGGCTAAACACTGAAGCTTTCTTT. It is translated as CAWSVRSGRLNTEAFF. Filled out from reference TRBV30 and TRBJ1-1, the complete variable domain reads SQTIHQWPATLVQPVGSPLSLECTVEGTSNPNLYWYRQAAGRGLQLLFYSVGIGQISSEVPQNLSASRPQDRQFILSSKKLLLSDSGFYLCAWSVRSGRLNTEAFFGQGTRLTVV.

The chain couples TRBV27 to TRBJ2-2, with a tentative D call TRBD2 (6 bases). The CDR3 is 18 amino acids. Trimming shortened V by 1 base and J by 3 bases, and 18 bases separated the two germline ends. Germline CDR1 is MNHEY and CDR2 is SMNVEV (reference sequence). The CDR3 region is CASSLLGTAGRYTGELFF. The CDR3 nucleotides read TGTGCCAGCAGTTTATTAGGGACCGCGGGACGCTACACCGGGGAGCTGTTTTTT.

The genes are TRBV4-2 and TRBJ2-7; 9 bases agree with TRBD2. The germline CDR1 and CDR2 sequences are LGHNA and YNFKEQ. There are 16 residues in the CDR3. The junction had 6 bases not matched to a gene; V was cut back by 0 bases and J by 3 bases. CDR3 loop: CASSQDGLAGSYEQYF. The CDR3 DNA sequence: TGTGCCAGCAGCCAAGATGGTCTAGCGGGGAGCTACGAGCAGTACTTC.

This clone was found once. The chain couples TRBV14 to TRBJ2-1; 12 nucleotides line up with TRBD2. Trimming at V came to 2 bases and at J to 8 bases, leaving 13 bases not matched to a gene. CDR3 length equals 18 residues. The germline V gene has CDR1 SGHDN and CDR2 FVKESK. CDR3 region: CASSQRQLAGGFVDEQFF. CDR3 coding DNA: TGTGCCAGCAGCCAACGTCAACTAGCGGGAGGTTTTGTCGATGAGCAGTTCTTC.

V gene TRBV28 combines with J gene TRBJ2-7; the match to TRBD2 covers 7 bases. The CDR3 runs 14 residues. The trim removed 8 bases at V and 3 bases at J, leaving 10 bases unmatched. CDR1 is MDHEN and CDR2 is SYDVKM in the germline V gene. The CDR3 DNA is TGTGCCAGCGCTACGAGCGGGATTAACTACGAGCAGTACTTC. It codes for CASATSGINYEQYF.

This chain joins TRBV6-5 and TRBJ2-2; perhaps TRBD2 as D (6 bases). The germline V gene has CDR1 MNHEY and CDR2 SVGAGI. CDR3 size: 14 residues. Trimming shortened V by 7 bases and J by 0 bases, and 9 bases separated the two germline ends. This CDR3 is CASMWGANTGELFF. The CDR3, as DNA: TGTGCCAGCATGTGGGGGGCGAACACCGGGGAGCTGTTTTTT.

The V call is TRBV10-3, the J call TRBJ2-7, with 9 positions matching TRBD1. V lost 2 bases and J lost 2; bases outside the gene matches: 4. Germline CDR1 and CDR2: ENHRY and SYGVKD. The CDR3 length is 15 residues. The CDR3 region is CAISERGQGPYEQYF. The CDR3 region has the DNA TGTGCCATCAGTGAGCGGGGACAGGGACCCTACGAGCAGTACTTC.

The V gene is TRBV28, the J gene TRBJ2-7; 9 bases fit TRBD2. V lost 6 bases to trimming and J lost 3 bases; unmatched junction nucleotides: 12. Germline assignment: CDR1 MDHEN and CDR2 SYDVKM. This CDR3 has 16 residues. The CDR3 DNA reads TGTGCCAGCAGACCCTCGGGGATAGCGGGAGACTACGAGCAGTACTTC. Protein product: CASRPSGIAGDYEQYF.

The V gene is TRBV7-2, the J gene TRBJ2-7, with 8 bases lining up with TRBD1. The ends lost 1 base at V and 3 bases at J; junction bases unmatched: 5. Germline values: CDR1 SGHTA, CDR2 FQGNSA. CDR3 length: 15 residues. CDR3: CASSLGTGLLYEQYF. The CDR3, as DNA: TGTGCCAGCAGCTTAGGGACAGGGTTACTCTACGAGCAGTACTTC.

The chain is built from TRBV5-1 and TRBJ2-1; D might be TRBD2 (5 bases). The CDR3 contains 16 residues. V lost 0 bases and J 7 bases, leaving 17 bases between the germline ends. Germline-derived CDR1 and CDR2 are SGHRS and YFSETQ. For the CDR3, the DNA is TGCGCCAGCAGCTTGGATCTCGGAGGATCCGCGAATGAGCAGTTCTTC. Amino acid sequence: CASSLDLGGSANEQFF.

The CDR3 spells CASSPRYEQYF. The CDR3, as DNA: TGTGCCAGCAGTCCCCGGTACGAGCAGTACTTC. The genes are TRBV6-1 and TRBJ2-7; D unclear. Germline V lookup: CDR1 MNHNS, CDR2 SASEGT. The CDR3 contains 11 residues. The V end lost 5 bases, the J end lost 4 bases, and 6 bases lay between the germline ends.

Notes on this clone: One end of the junction varies from germline; a read error may be responsible. V is TRBV7-7 and J is TRBJ2-1, with TRBD2 matching 9 bases. The CDR3 spans 15 residues. CDR1 and CDR2 (germline): SSHAT, FNYEAQ (reference sequence). In DNA, the CDR3 is TGTGCTAGCAGCCTTGGACTAGCGCGGAACAATGAGCAGTTCTTC. It specifies CASSLGLARNNEQFF.

This clone was found a few times. V usage is TRBV27 and J usage is TRBJ1-5; D ambiguous. This CDR3 has 12 amino acids. Between the trimmed V and J ends, which lost 4 bases and 9 bases, there was a span of 10 bases. CDR1 and CDR2 (germline): MNHEY, SMNVEV (reference sequence). For the CDR3, the DNA is TGTGCCAGCAGTTCCAGTCGGGGGCCCCAGCATTTT. It encodes CASSSSRGPQHF.

The genes are TRBV19 and TRBJ2-7, with 9 nucleotides matching TRBD1. The CDR3 totals 14 residues. Looked up from germline, CDR1 is LNHDA and CDR2 is SQIVND (reference sequence). Germline trimming cut 9 bases from V and 3 bases from J; bases unmatched to any gene: 9. The CDR3 region has the DNA TGTGCCAGCCGGACGGGACAGGGTAACTACGAGCAGTACTTC. Its translation is CASRTGQGNYEQYF.